The present T cell receptor beta chain was sequenced within a study of shared clonotypes between healthy human individuals (dated by TCRdb to about 2020). For the wider study: The cohort comprised two women and a few men aged 18 to 49 years. To increase sequencing depth and limit assay-specific biases, different laboratories used diverse techniques to prepare libraries and sequence TCR repertoires. Each donor's leukapheresis produced roughly between roughly 0.9 and 9 billion PBMCs. To estimate repertoire size and how much clonotype sharing occurs between individuals, the study deeply sequenced the blood TCR repertoires of about five healthy adults. Per donor, three plates each were used for CD4 naive and CD4 memory, two for CD8 naive, and one for CD8 memory.

The junction carries 13 bases between V and J, which are trimmed by 4 bases and 4 bases respectively. Inclusive of the bounding cysteine and phenylalanine, the CDR3 is 15 residues long. Only the CDR3 DNA is retained, 45 bases long and in frame from the first base. In the germline V gene, CDR1 corresponds to MNHNS and CDR2 to SASEGT. Donors were healthy HIV-negative adults with no recently reported acute infections or vaccinations. All donors were Caucasian adults living in Nashville, Tennessee, USA. CD4+ T cells were enriched by magnetic negative selection, after which naive cells were positively selected on CD45RA and the negative fraction was taken as the memory subset. Blood was obtained by leukapheresis, after which PBMCs were separated by Ficoll-Histopaque density gradient centrifugation and cryopreserved in liquid nitrogen vapor phase. Analytical flow cytometry was used to check the purity and quantity of every magnetically sorted T cell population. Genomic DNA was isolated from every sorted fraction and measured by UV absorbance on a Nanodrop 2000c.

The research as a whole found: Compared with non-shared clonotypes, clonotypes shared by all four sorted-subset donors had higher generation probabilities. Sampling was restricted to blood, and TCR repertoires in tissue are likely to differ from TCR repertoires in blood. Even with the large sequencing depth, rarefaction of the sorted-subset datasets indicated that sequencing was incomplete. Around 5.4% of naive CD4, 3.5% of naive CD8, roughly 2.5% of memory CD4, and around 0.42% of memory CD8 clonotypes were shared across several donors. Because the study included a small number of donors, the genetic and exposure-history diversity represented was limited. Naive subsets generally had larger estimated clonotype richness than memory subsets did. Based on pairwise subsampling, the degree of clonotype sharing among donors was expected to be affected by sequencing depth.

TCR CDR3 regions were amplified from genomic DNA by multiplex PCR using the deep immunoSEQ assay. Extracted genomic DNA from each cell subset was spread evenly across all wells of several immunoSEQ 96-well plates, with each plate serving as a replicate. For sorted subsets, approximately 0.2 ug of genomic DNA, equivalent to 25,000 to 35,000 T cell genomes, went into each replicate PCR. The purified libraries were quantified using a Qubit 3.0 fluorometer, sized with a Bioanalyzer 2100, and then quantified again using the KAPA Library Quantification kit. Every immunoSEQ 96-well plate was sequenced on a dedicated single-read 150-cycle Illumina NextSeq 550 flow cell. The paper's processing steps were these. Because only junctional sequences without quality scores were contained in the immunoSEQ output, filtering matching that applied to full-length reads could not be performed. To assign V/J genes and CDR3, sequences were annotated using PyIR, a Python wrapper for IgBLAST v1.9, with IMGT germline references. Reads with weak V/J assignments (E-value above 1e-6), missing CDR3, stop codons, out-of-frame junctions, or ambiguous translated residues were removed. V3J clonotypes were defined by identical inferred V gene, J gene, and CDR3 amino acid sequence. Percentage overlap between repertoires was calculated by dividing the number of shared unique clonotypes by the size of the smaller repertoire. Repertoire richness was assessed with RTK rarefaction, the Chao1 estimator, and Recon v2.1 estimates of unobserved clonotypes. Generation probabilities were computed with OLGA for all TCRbeta clonotypes obtained by the gDNA method from four donors. Imported from immuneACCESS, the table was reduced by TCRdb to in-frame sequences with V and J called. These copies leave out some clones; in studies compared against another copy, an unresolved V gene accounts for under half, and the cause of the remainder is not known. Clone size and V and J calls were adopted from that table, with D and trimming inferred from the DNA. Across this sample there are over a million clones, with about 80% seen only once. The ten top clones hold roughly 0.65% of the sample.

As regards this clone: Its antigen remains undetermined. No quality values exist for individual bases; no much larger clone is one base distant.

Recombination connected TRBV6-1 to TRBJ1-4; TRBD1 might be the D gene, on 5 matching bases. The source is a man in his late teens or twenties in good health. Some clones in this sample may be carry-over from other donors' samples. Specimen: memory CD4+ T cells from PBMCs. The cell subset or site label corresponds to: CD45RA-negative fraction. Here is the DNA: TGTGCCAGCAGTGTCAGGGACTGGGGTAATGAAAAACTGTTTTTT. This gives the protein CASSVRDWGNEKLFF.